This TCR beta chain emerged from a study of blood T cell repertoires in COVID-19. The overall study: Whether acute or convalescent, the COVID-19 samples came from the United States, Italy and Spain.

Produced via immunoSEQ multiplex PCR; TCRdb's table is partial and in-frame only. The table lists about 170,000 clones, approximately 90% of them singletons. Seattle-derived patients entered the study during active infection and were followed longitudinally. Between the trimmed V and J ends, which lost 2 bases and 0 bases, there was a span of 13 bases. Germline assignment: CDR1 SEHNR and CDR2 FQNEAQ (reference sequence). The CDR3 is made up of 16 amino acids. This chain connects TRBV7-9 to TRBJ1-2; maybe TRBD1 (6 bases). The sequence derives from a man younger than 45 with COVID-19, enrolled during active disease. Sequenced sample: peripheral blood. The CDR3 nucleotides read TGTGCCAGCAGCTTACAGTCAGGGGTAGCTAACTATGGCTACACCTTC. Its protein is CASSLQSGVANYGYTF. Combining the CDR3 with reference TRBV7-9 and TRBJ1-2 gives the whole variable domain DTGVSQNPRHKITKRGQNVTFRCDPISEHNRLYWYRQTLGQGPEFLTYFQNEAQLEKSRLLSDRFSAERPKGSFSTLEIQRTEQGDSAMYLCASSLQSGVANYGYTFGSGTRLTVV.